What follows are 29 T cell receptor beta chains derived from one specimen sequenced in a study of T-cell reconstitution after alpha-beta-depleted transplantation in children. Preparing the TCRbeta library involved the use of unique molecular identifiers. In TCRdb, the PCR reads were re-called with MiXCR into one record per CDR3 protein. In the table there are roughly 350,000 distinct CDR3 sequences, around 10% of which are singletons. Source: PBMCs from the stem cell graft donor, taken from the stem cell graft. These receptors all stem from a human donor who donated a stem cell graft to a child with acute lymphoblastic leukemia.

This sequence joins TRBV12-3 or TRBV12-4 and TRBJ2-6; D is uncertain. This CDR3 contains 13 residues. Between the trimmed V and J ends, which lost 8 bases and 1 base, there was a span of 6 bases. CDR3 region: CASAISGANVLTF. The CDR3 DNA reads as TGTGCCAGCGCTATATCTGGGGCCAACGTCCTGACTTTC.

This clonotype has more than one count but fewer than ten. The CDR3: CASGLSTSAYEQYF. CDR3 DNA sequence: TGTGCTAGTGGTTTGTCGACTAGCGCCTACGAGCAGTACTTC. V is TRBV12-5 and J is TRBJ2-7; TRBD2 matches 8 bases. Trimming removed 2 bases from V and 2 bases from J; junction bases left unmatched: 2. Germline V CDR1 and CDR2: LGHNT, FRNRAP. This CDR3 has 14 residues. The full variable domain, in which reference TRBV12-5 and TRBJ2-7 provide the parts outside the CDR3, is DARVTQTPRHKVTEMGQEVTMRCQPILGHNTVFWYRQTMMQGLELLAYFRNRAPLDDSGMPKDRFSAEMPDATLATLKIQPSEPRDSAVYFCASGLSTSAYEQYFGPGTRLTVT.

The chain combines TRBV11-2 with TRBJ2-5, with D unresolved. This CDR3 contains 15 residues. Trimming removed 4 bases at V and 7 bases at J, with 19 bases between. Per the germline V gene, CDR1 is SGHAT and CDR2 is FQNNGV. The DNA of the CDR3 is TGTGCCAGCAGCTGGCCGTGGGCAGACCTGGGGACCCAGTACTTC. It encodes CASSWPWADLGTQYF.

The V and J genes are TRBV7-9 and TRBJ2-1, with TRBD2 matching 8 bases. V trimming: 4 bases; J trimming: 6 bases; junction bases outside the gene matches: 14. The CDR3 loop spans 17 amino acids. Germline V gene lookup returns CDR1 SEHNR and CDR2 FQNEAQ (reference sequence). CDR3 residues: CASSSPLAGPPFNEQFF. For the CDR3, the DNA is TGTGCCAGCAGCTCTCCGCTAGCGGGTCCTCCGTTCAATGAGCAGTTCTTC.

There are a few counts of this clonotype. This chain joins TRBV6-1 and TRBJ2-7, with D hard to call. Between the trimmed V and J ends, which lost 2 bases and 3 bases, there was a span of 11 bases. This CDR3 contains 14 residues. The V gene's germline CDR1 is MNHNS and CDR2 SASEGT. CDR3 in amino acids: CASSERVDYYEQYF. The CDR3 nucleotides are TGTGCCAGCAGTGAAAGGGTGGATTACTACGAGCAGTACTTC.

At least ten counts were recorded for this clonotype. The chain carries TRBV9 and TRBJ2-1, with 10 bases that match TRBD2. Trimming at V came to 4 bases and at J to 3 bases, leaving 4 bases not matched to a gene. Germline lookup yields CDR1 SGDLS and CDR2 YYNGEE. CDR3 length: 15 amino acids. CDR3 residues: CASSHTSGNYNEQFF. The CDR3 DNA reads as TGTGCCAGCAGCCACACTAGCGGGAACTACAATGAGCAGTTCTTC.

This clonotype was counted ten times or more. V gene TRBV10-3 combines with J gene TRBJ2-5, with no clear D. Germline CDR1 ENHRY, CDR2 SYGVKD. CDR3 length: 13 amino acids. V was pared by 0 bases and J by 4 bases, with 6 bases between. DNA for the CDR3: TGTGCCATCAGTGAGTCGAATGGAGAGACCCAGTACTTC. Amino acids: CAISESNGETQYF.

The J gene is TRBJ2-5, the V gene TRBV29-1; D unresolved. Per germline, CDR1 SQVTM and CDR2 ANQGSEA. V shed 0 bases and J shed 0 bases, with 2 bases lying between them. This CDR3 region has 12 residues. The CDR3 DNA reads as TGCAGCGTTGAAGATTACCAAGAGACCCAGTACTTC. This translates into CSVEDYQETQYF. Together with reference TRBV29-1 and TRBJ2-5, the CDR3 gives the full variable domain: SAVISQKPSRDICQRGTSLTIQCQVDSQVTMMFWYRQQPGQSLTLIATANQGSEATYESGFVIDKFPISRPNLTFSTLTVSNMSPEDSSIYLCSVEDYQETQYFGPGTRLLVL.

This clonotype was counted a few times. The chain uses TRBV15 and TRBJ2-1, with TRBD1 matching over 10 bases. V shed 0 bases, J shed 8 bases, and the junction held 4 bases outside the gene matches. The length of the CDR3 is 15 residues. Germline CDR1 and CDR2: LNHNV and YYDKDF (reference sequence). Written as DNA, the CDR3 is TGTGCCACCAGCAGAGATGGGGACAGGGGACATGAGCAGTTCTTC. Translation gives CATSRDGDRGHEQFF.

The V call is TRBV12-3 or TRBV12-4, the J call TRBJ2-5; D might be TRBD2 (6 bases). With 2 bases removed from V and 1 base from J, the gap between germline ends came to 23 bases. This CDR3 comprises 19 residues. CDR3 nucleotide sequence: TGTGCCAGCAGTTTATATCGGCTAGCGAAAGTTGGGGGCCAAGAGACCCAGTACTTC. The encoded protein is CASSLYRLAKVGGQETQYF.

This clonotype was recorded at least ten times. The rearrangement links TRBV6-2 or TRBV6-3 to TRBJ2-7, with TRBD2 identical over 9 bases. This CDR3 region has 14 residues. With V trimmed by 8 bases and J by 6 bases, 11 bases remained unmatched. Germline assignment: CDR1 MNHEY and CDR2 SVGEGT. In nucleotides, the CDR3 is TGTGCCAGCGGATTAGCGGGAGTCTCACTCGAGCAGTACTTC. Amino acids: CASGLAGVSLEQYF.

This clonotype showed up just a few times. The genes are TRBV5-1 and TRBJ2-3; D gene uncertain. CDR1 is SGHRS, CDR2 YFSETQ, per germline. The CDR3 contains 14 residues. Trimming pared 4 bases from V and 3 bases from J, leaving 12 bases between. CDR3 protein: CASSPSRLTDTQYF. The CDR3 bases are TGCGCCAGCAGCCCCTCAAGGCTAACAGATACGCAGTATTTT.

This clonotype was found a few times. The CDR3 nucleotides are TGTGCCACCCGGTATGGGGTTGACACCGGGGAGCTGTTTTTT. This encodes CATRYGVDTGELFF. The rearrangement joins TRBV10-3 to TRBJ2-2; D uncertain. With 10 bases removed from V and 3 bases from J, the gap between germline ends came to 15 bases. The CDR3 is 14 residues long. Germline V CDR1 and CDR2: ENHRY, SYGVKD.

There are many counts of this clonotype. J is TRBJ1-1 and V is TRBV7-9; D uncertain. V was trimmed by 1 base and J by 3 bases, leaving 9 bases between them. Germline V gene sequence: CDR1 SEHNR, CDR2 FQNEAQ (reference sequence). The CDR3 consists of 14 residues. DNA for the CDR3: TGTGCCAGCAGCTTAGGTGCCCCCGACACTGAAGCTTTCTTT. It yields the protein CASSLGAPDTEAFF. Full variable domain (missing parts from reference TRBV7-9 and TRBJ1-1): DTGVSQNPRHKITKRGQNVTFRCDPISEHNRLYWYRQTLGQGPEFLTYFQNEAQLEKSRLLSDRFSAERPKGSFSTLEIQRTEQGDSAMYLCASSLGAPDTEAFFGQGTRLTVV.

This clonotype turned up a few times. V gene TRBV5-1 combines with J gene TRBJ2-5, with D maybe TRBD2 (5 bases). The CDR3 length is 14 residues. The V and J ends lost 0 bases and 5 bases respectively, with 11 bases between them. Germline V lookup: CDR1 SGHRS, CDR2 YFSETQ. The CDR3 DNA reads as TGCGCCAGCAGCTTGGAGGCTAGCTGGGAGACCCAGTACTTC. Translation: CASSLEASWETQYF. Full variable domain (outside the CDR3, taken from reference TRBV5-1 and TRBJ2-5): KAGVTQTPRYLIKTRGQQVTLSCSPISGHRSVSWYQQTPGQGLQFLFEYFSETQRNKGNFPGRFSGRQFSNSRSEMNVSTLELGDSALYLCASSLEASWETQYFGPGTRLLVL.

The chain employs TRBV7-2 and TRBJ2-7; D remains ambiguous. Looked up from germline, CDR1 is SGHTA and CDR2 is FQGNSA. V was shortened by 2 bases and J by 7 bases, with 12 bases between the two germline ends. CDR3 length: 13 residues. In nucleotides, the CDR3 is TGTGCCAGCAGCTTATACCCTGCTCAGGAGCAGTACTTC. Its translation: CASSLYPAQEQYF.

This clonotype was detected ten times or more. This chain connects TRBV5-6 to TRBJ2-1; TRBD1 agrees at 11 bases. After removal of 3 bases from V and 2 bases from J, the junction contained 4 bases not matched to a gene. Germline loops: CDR1 SGHDT, CDR2 YYEEEE. The CDR3 spans 16 residues. CDR3 protein: CASSSLDRGPYNEQFF. The CDR3, as DNA: TGTGCCAGCAGCTCGTTGGACAGGGGGCCCTACAATGAGCAGTTCTTC.

The sample holds a few counts of this clonotype. The chain is built from TRBV27 and TRBJ1-1; D uncertain. This CDR3 is 13 amino acids long. Per the germline V gene, CDR1 is MNHEY and CDR2 is SMNVEV (reference sequence). Between the trimmed V and J ends, which lost 3 bases and 4 bases, there was a span of 9 bases. The CDR3 loop reads CASSFNRGTEAFF. In DNA form, the CDR3 reads TGTGCCAGCAGTTTTAATCGTGGCACTGAAGCTTTCTTT.

This clonotype was recorded a few times. The V and J genes are TRBV3-1 and TRBJ1-4, with 12 bases identical to TRBD1. The CDR3 totals 17 residues. With V trimmed by 2 bases and J by 2 bases, 3 bases remained unmatched. CDR1 is LGHDT and CDR2 is YNNKEL in the germline V gene (reference sequence). DNA of the CDR3: TGTGCCAGCAGCCAAACGGGACAGGGGGCGACTAATGAAAAACTGTTTTTT. Translation gives CASSQTGQGATNEKLFF.

The chain links TRBV7-8 to TRBJ2-1; 13 nucleotides line up with TRBD2. Trimming removed 4 bases from V and 6 bases from J; junction bases left unmatched: 3. The CDR3 is made up of 15 amino acids. From germline, CDR1 is SGHVS and CDR2 FQNEAQ. The CDR3 region is CASSSTSGRLNEQFF. As DNA, the CDR3 is TGTGCCAGCAGCTCGACTAGCGGGAGGCTCAATGAGCAGTTCTTC.

The rearrangement uses TRBV27 and TRBJ2-5, with D possibly TRBD2 on 6 matching bases. CDR1 is MNHEY, CDR2 SMNVEV, per germline (reference sequence). The CDR3 covers 13 residues. The V and J ends lost 3 bases and 5 bases respectively, with 10 bases between them. The CDR3 sequence: CASSLREMETQYF. As DNA, the CDR3 is TGTGCCAGCAGTTTGCGGGAAATGGAGACCCAGTACTTC.

This clonotype turned up a few times. The chain carries TRBV28 and TRBJ2-5, with 9 bases fitting TRBD1. Losses at the gene ends were 4 bases for V and 1 base for J; bases not matched to a gene: 7. Per the germline V gene, CDR1 is MDHEN and CDR2 is SYDVKM. This CDR3 comprises 16 residues. In DNA form, the CDR3 reads TGTGCCAGCAGTTCCGCCGGGACAGGGTTCCAAGAGACCCAGTACTTC. Amino acid sequence: CASSSAGTGFQETQYF.

V is TRBV11-1 and J is TRBJ2-1; TRBD2 matches 15 bases. CDR1 SGHAT and CDR2 FQDESV come from the germline V gene (reference sequence). The CDR3 is 18 residues long. V gave up 10 bases and J gave up 0 bases; unmatched junction bases: 10. CDR3 DNA sequence: TGTGCCACCACGCAAGGGACTAGCGGGGGGAGCTCCTACAATGAGCAGTTCTTC. The encoded protein is CATTQGTSGGSSYNEQFF.

The chain links TRBV11-2 to TRBJ2-5; D is unresolved. This CDR3 spans 13 amino acids. CDR1 SGHAT and CDR2 FQNNGV come from the germline V gene. Trimming removed 1 base at V and 8 bases at J, with 11 bases between. CDR3 amino acids: CASSLGTEYTQYF. The CDR3 DNA sequence: TGTGCCAGCAGCTTAGGGACCGAGTATACCCAGTACTTC.

This clonotype was seen ten or more times. This chain uses TRBV20-1 with TRBJ2-3; 14 bases agree with TRBD2. The junction had 8 bases not matched to a gene; V was cut back by 3 bases and J by 6 bases. CDR1 and CDR2 (germline): DFQATT, SNEGSKA (reference sequence). CDR3 length: 16 amino acids. This CDR3 reads CSASPGLAGEGDTQYF. CDR3 nucleotide sequence: TGCAGTGCTAGCCCGGGACTAGCGGGAGAGGGGGATACGCAGTATTTT.

The chain employs TRBV5-1 and TRBJ2-1, with 8 positions matching TRBD2. Germline loops: CDR1 SGHRS, CDR2 YFSETQ. The CDR3 loop spans 15 amino acids. Trimming at V came to 1 base and at J to 6 bases, leaving 6 bases not matched to a gene. CDR3 bases: TGCGCCAGCAGCTTGCCCAGCGGGAGTGGCAATGAGCAGTTCTTC. This gives the protein CASSLPSGSGNEQFF.

This clonotype appeared many times. The V and J genes are TRBV4-3 and TRBJ2-1; D call uncertain. The CDR3 runs 14 residues. V lost 6 bases to trimming and J lost 2 bases, with 11 bases between them. The germline V gene encodes CDR1 LGHNA and CDR2 YSLEER. The CDR3 region has the DNA TGCGCCAGCAGTGACGGATGGGCCTACAATGAGCAGTTCTTC. This gives the protein CASSDGWAYNEQFF.

This clonotype was seen a single time. At one end the junction does not follow the germline gene, possibly because of a read error. In DNA, the CDR3 is TGTGTCAGCAGCTTGGTGGCACAGGGCTACACCTTC. It specifies CVSSLVAQGYTF. This rearrangement joins TRBV5-8 to TRBJ1-2, with no clear D. The germline gives CDR1 SGHTS, CDR2 YDEGEE. The CDR3 loop spans 12 amino acids.

The gene calls are TRBV15 and TRBJ2-7, with TRBD2 matching over 7 bases. Germline loops: CDR1 LNHNV, CDR2 YYDKDF (reference sequence). The trim removed 3 bases at V and 3 bases at J, leaving 5 bases unmatched. This CDR3 contains 14 residues. DNA for the CDR3: TGTGCCACCAGCAGCTCGGGGGAGGGCTACGAGCAGTACTTC. Amino acid sequence: CATSSSGEGYEQYF.